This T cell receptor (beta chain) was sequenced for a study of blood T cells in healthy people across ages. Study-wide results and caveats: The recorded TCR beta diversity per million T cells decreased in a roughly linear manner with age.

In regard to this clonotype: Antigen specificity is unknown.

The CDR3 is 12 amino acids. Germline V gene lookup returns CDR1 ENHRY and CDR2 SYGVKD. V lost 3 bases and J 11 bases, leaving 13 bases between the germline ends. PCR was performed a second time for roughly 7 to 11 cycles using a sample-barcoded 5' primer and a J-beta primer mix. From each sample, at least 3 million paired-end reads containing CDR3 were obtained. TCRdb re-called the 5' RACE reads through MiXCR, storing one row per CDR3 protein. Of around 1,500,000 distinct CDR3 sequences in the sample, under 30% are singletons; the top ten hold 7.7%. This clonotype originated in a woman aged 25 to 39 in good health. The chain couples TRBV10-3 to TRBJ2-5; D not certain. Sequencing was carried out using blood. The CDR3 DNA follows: TGTGCCATCAGTGATAGTGGGCCCACGCAGTACTTC. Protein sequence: CAISDSGPTQYF.